A single sample is the source of the 27 T cell receptor beta chains below, sequenced in a study of cytomegalovirus exposure and HLA in healthy donors. The PCR was carried out with 60 Vbeta primers and 13 Jbeta primers. Only in-frame clones appear in the TCRdb table, and some are missing; sequencing was by immunoSEQ multiplex PCR. This table has roughly 170,000 clones, around 83% appearing once. Input material: PBMCs. The origin of the receptors is a man aged 50 to 59 in good health and CMV-seronegative.

The rearrangement uses TRBV7-2 and TRBJ2-3; D may be TRBD2 (5 bases). Germline V CDR1 and CDR2: SGHTA, FQGNSA. V was pared by 6 bases and J by 3 bases, with 16 bases between. The CDR3 has 15 amino acids. The CDR3 sequence: CASRLRAGLTDTQYF. The CDR3 nucleotides read TGTGCCAGCAGGTTGAGGGCCGGGCTTACAGATACGCAGTATTTT. Supplemented by reference TRBV7-2 and TRBJ2-3, the full variable domain reads GAGVSQSPSNKVTEKGKDVELRCDPISGHTALYWYRQSLGQGLEFLIYFQGNSAPDKSGLPSDRFSAERTGGSVSTLTIQRTQQEDSAVYLCASRLRAGLTDTQYFGPGTRLTVL.

The V call is TRBV9, the J call TRBJ2-7; the match to TRBD1 covers 12 bases. There are 18 residues in the CDR3. Germline CDR1 and CDR2: SGDLS and YYNGEE. With V trimmed by 3 bases and J by 1 base, 11 bases remained unmatched. The CDR3: CASSAGTGGRVISYEQYF. The CDR3 nucleotides read TGTGCCAGCAGCGCCGGGACAGGGGGCAGGGTAATTTCCTACGAGCAGTACTTC.

The CDR3 region is CASSYSRTDGYTF. DNA of the CDR3: TGTGCCAGCAGCTATAGCCGGACTGACGGCTACACCTTC. This rearrangement joins TRBV7-2 to TRBJ1-2, with D uncertain. The V end lost 4 bases, the J end lost 8 bases, and 14 bases lay between the germline ends. Germline V CDR1 and CDR2: SGHTA, FQGNSA. The CDR3 has 13 amino acids.

This clone occurred a few times. The J gene is TRBJ2-5, the V gene TRBV12-5; 10 nucleotides agree with TRBD2. Germline CDR1 reads LGHNT; CDR2 reads FRNRAP. V shed 2 bases, J shed 5 bases, and the junction held 20 bases outside the gene matches. The CDR3 extends over 20 amino acids. CDR3: CASGLRVWPSGSSKGETQYF. The DNA for the CDR3 is TGTGCTAGTGGTTTGAGAGTTTGGCCTAGCGGGAGCTCTAAGGGGGAGACCCAGTACTTC.

This clone has a handful of counts. The chain recombines TRBV19 with TRBJ1-1; D is uncertain. The CDR3 loop spans 12 amino acids. Trimming cost V 3 bases and J 8 bases, with 10 bases left between them. Germline V gene data show CDR1 as LNHDA and CDR2 as SQIVND (reference sequence). CDR3 sequence (DNA): TGTGCCAGTAGTATTCGGGGATCGGAAGCTTTCTTT. It codes for CASSIRGSEAFF.

This sequence joins TRBV13 and TRBJ2-7; 15 nucleotides line up with TRBD2. The CDR3 totals 15 residues. The germline V gene has CDR1 PRHDT and CDR2 FYEKMQ (reference sequence). With 4 bases clipped from V and 6 bases from J, the junction kept 4 bases outside the gene matches. This CDR3 reads CASSSRTSGRAEQYF. DNA for the CDR3: TGTGCCAGCAGCTCGCGGACTAGCGGGAGGGCCGAGCAGTACTTC.

This chain uses TRBV6-5 with TRBJ2-7, with a tentative D call TRBD1 (6 bases). Germline V gene sequence: CDR1 MNHEY, CDR2 SVGAGI. CDR3 length equals 13 residues. V dropped 4 bases and J dropped 4 bases, with 11 bases sitting between them. The CDR3 coding sequence is TGTGCCAGCAGTTTATATACAGGGTACGAGCAGTACTTC. Protein: CASSLYTGYEQYF.

This clone was seen a single time. This chain's CDR3 is CAISEPPGNEQYF. DNA for the CDR3: TGTGCCATCAGTGAGCCTCCAGGGAACGAGCAGTACTTC. The chain uses TRBV10-3 and TRBJ2-7; a weak D match, TRBD1 (5 bases). V lost 2 bases, J lost 5 bases, and 10 bases lay in between. Germline CDR1 and CDR2: ENHRY and SYGVKD. This CDR3 has 13 residues.

The chain recombines TRBV28 with TRBJ2-7, with 8 bases fitting TRBD2. CDR3 size: 17 residues. The germline V gene encodes CDR1 MDHEN and CDR2 SYDVKM. Losses at the gene ends were 4 bases for V and 3 bases for J; bases not matched to a gene: 14. DNA of the CDR3: TGTGCCAGCAGTTCCCCACAACTAGCGGAGCTCCGCTACGAGCAGTACTTC. Translating gives CASSSPQLAELRYEQYF.

The chain carries TRBV9 and TRBJ2-1, with 9 bases lining up with TRBD2. With 0 bases clipped from V and 10 bases from J, the junction kept 14 bases outside the gene matches. Germline lookup yields CDR1 SGDLS and CDR2 YYNGEE. This CDR3 comprises 17 residues. This chain's CDR3 is CASSVVSLAGRSGEQFF. CDR3 in DNA: TGTGCCAGCAGCGTAGTCAGTCTAGCGGGGAGATCTGGGGAGCAGTTCTTC.

The chain joins TRBV5-4 to TRBJ2-3, with a possible D match to TRBD1 (5 bases). Trimming removed 0 bases at V and 1 base at J, with 6 bases between. This CDR3 is built from 14 residues. Germline lookup yields CDR1 SGHNT and CDR2 YYREEE (reference sequence). DNA of the CDR3: TGTGCCAGCAGCTTGGGACAGCGCACAGATACGCAGTATTTT. Its translation is CASSLGQRTDTQYF.

V usage is TRBV19 and J usage is TRBJ2-3; 8 nucleotides match TRBD2. Losses at the gene ends were 5 bases for V and 4 bases for J; bases not matched to a gene: 11. The germline V gene encodes CDR1 LNHDA and CDR2 SQIVND (reference sequence). The CDR3 loop spans 16 amino acids. CDR3 in amino acids: CASSSSAGVSADTQYF. The CDR3 DNA is TGTGCCAGTAGTTCCTCAGCGGGAGTATCGGCAGATACGCAGTATTTT.

CDR3 sequence (DNA): TGCAGCGTTCGAAGGGGTTCGGCCTACGAGCAGTACTTC. Translated, it gives CSVRRGSAYEQYF. The chain links TRBV29-1 to TRBJ2-7, with D tentatively TRBD1 (5 bases). The CDR3 contains 13 residues. Germline CDR1 is SQVTM and CDR2 is ANQGSEA. V dropped 5 bases and J dropped 2 bases, with 13 bases sitting between them.

This chain links TRBV7-2 with TRBJ2-5; 10 bases are shared with TRBD2. CDR3 length: 18 amino acids. V lost 1 base to trimming and J lost 2 bases; unmatched junction nucleotides: 10. Germline CDR1 and CDR2: SGHTA and FQGNSA. The CDR3 sequence: CASSLGFLQRGGQETQYF. In DNA form, the CDR3 reads TGTGCCAGCAGCTTAGGGTTCCTTCAGCGGGGGGGGCAAGAGACCCAGTACTTC.

The V call is TRBV27, the J call TRBJ2-1; 10 bases are a match to TRBD2. The CDR3 runs 16 residues. CDR1 MNHEY and CDR2 SMNVEV come from the germline V gene (reference sequence). J was trimmed by 1 base and V by 5 bases; bases with no gene match: 5. Here the CDR3 DNA reads TGTGCCAGCAGTCACTCGACTAGCGGGTCCTACAATGAGCAGTTCTTC. Its translation: CASSHSTSGSYNEQFF.

The chain joins TRBV7-8 to TRBJ1-2; possibly TRBD1 for D (6 bases). Germline lookup yields CDR1 SGHVS and CDR2 FQNEAQ. Trimming removed 1 base from V and 5 bases from J, with 14 bases in between. The CDR3 contains 15 residues. The CDR3 region is CASSLVRDITYGYTF. CDR3 coding DNA: TGTGCCAGCAGCTTAGTGAGGGACATCACTTATGGCTACACCTTC. Based on the CDR3 plus reference TRBV7-8 and TRBJ1-2, the full variable domain is GAGVSQSPRYKVAKRGQDVALRCDPISGHVSLFWYQQALGQGPEFLTYFQNEAQLDKSGLPSDRFFAERPEGSVSTLKIQRTQQEDSAVYLCASSLVRDITYGYTFGSGTRLTVV.

This clone occurred once. V is TRBV9 and J is TRBJ1-2; a weak D match, TRBD1 (5 bases). Germline V gene sequence: CDR1 SGDLS, CDR2 YYNGEE. This CDR3 has 17 residues. Trimming took 4 bases from V and 4 from J, leaving 23 bases between them. The CDR3 DNA sequence: TGTGCCAGCAGCCCTCCCAGGTTCGGGGACTCGATCTATGGCTACACCTTC. Protein sequence: CASSPPRFGDSIYGYTF.

This chain joins TRBV2 and TRBJ2-5, with D unresolved. The V and J ends lost 2 bases and 1 base respectively, with 8 bases between them. The length of the CDR3 is 14 residues. In germline, CDR1 is SNHLY, CDR2 FYNNEI. The CDR3 nucleotides read TGTGCCAGCAGTGAATGGTCGGGCCAAGAGACCCAGTACTTC. Its translation: CASSEWSGQETQYF.

This chain links TRBV2 with TRBJ2-7; 7 bases are a match to TRBD1. CDR1 and CDR2 (germline): SNHLY, FYNNEI. With 5 bases clipped from V and 2 bases from J, the junction kept 6 bases outside the gene matches. The CDR3 length is 14 residues. DNA for the CDR3: TGTGCCAGCAGTCCGGGGCAGGGGGCCTACGAGCAGTACTTC. Translating gives CASSPGQGAYEQYF.

V and J are TRBV6-1 and TRBJ2-7, with 7 positions matching TRBD1. J gave up 2 bases and V 7 bases, and 8 bases lay outside the gene matches. CDR3 length equals 14 residues. Germline V gene data show CDR1 as MNHNS and CDR2 as SASEGT. In DNA, the CDR3 is TGTGCCAGCAACAACAGGGGTGGACCCTACGAGCAGTACTTC. This translates into CASNNRGGPYEQYF.

This chain connects TRBV6-6 to TRBJ2-2; 9 bases fit TRBD2. Germline V gives CDR1 MNHNY, CDR2 SVGAGI (reference sequence). The CDR3 loop spans 16 amino acids. The J segment lost 5 bases and the V segment lost 5 bases, leaving 9 bases of the junction unmatched. The CDR3 DNA reads as TGTGCCAGCAGTACATTAGCGGGAGCAGGGACCGGGGAGCTGTTTTTT. Protein product: CASSTLAGAGTGELFF.

The rearrangement joins TRBV7-9 to TRBJ1-4; D possibly corresponds to TRBD1 (6 bases). The CDR3 runs to 15 residues. Germline CDR1 SEHNR, CDR2 FQNEAQ (reference sequence). With 7 bases removed from V and 8 bases from J, the gap between germline ends came to 20 bases. CDR3 in amino acids: CASTIRLGGPEKLFF. In DNA form, the CDR3 reads TGTGCCAGCACAATACGGCTCGGGGGGCCAGAAAAACTGTTTTTT.

The rearrangement uses TRBV14 and TRBJ2-1, with 9 bases fitting TRBD1. Germline V gene data show CDR1 as SGHDN and CDR2 as FVKESK. The V gene end was trimmed by 4 bases and the J gene end by 7 bases; junction bases not matched to a gene: 11. The CDR3 contains 16 residues. CDR3 in DNA: TGTGCCAGCAGCCCACCGATCGGACAGGGGAAAAATGAGCAGTTCTTC. This sequence encodes CASSPPIGQGKNEQFF.

The J gene is TRBJ1-4, the V gene TRBV5-4; D is unclear. V dropped 0 bases and J dropped 1 base, with 7 bases sitting between them. The CDR3 runs 15 residues. CDR1 and CDR2 from the germline V gene are SGHNT and YYREEE (reference sequence). CDR3 coding DNA: TGTGCCAGCAGCTTGGGGGCAGGAACTAATGAAAAACTGTTTTTT. This sequence encodes CASSLGAGTNEKLFF. Supplemented by reference TRBV5-4 and TRBJ1-4, the full variable domain reads ETGVTQSPTHLIKTRGQQVTLRCSSQSGHNTVSWYQQALGQGPQFIFQYYREEENGRGNFPPRFSGLQFPNYSSELNVNALELDDSALYLCASSLGAGTNEKLFFGSGTQLSVL.

This clone was detected only a few times. This sequence joins TRBV5-1 and TRBJ2-2; tentatively, D is TRBD1 (6 bases). There are 15 residues in the CDR3. Trimming shortened V by 7 bases and J by 4 bases, and 17 bases separated the two germline ends. Germline V gene lookup returns CDR1 SGHRS and CDR2 YFSETQ. CDR3 nucleotides: TGCGCCAGCCGACTGCAGGGGTCGGGCACCGGGGAGCTGTTTTTT. It translates to CASRLQGSGTGELFF.

This chain uses TRBV11-2 with TRBJ2-7, with TRBD2 identical over 10 bases. The germline V gene has CDR1 SGHAT and CDR2 FQNNGV. This CDR3 contains 17 residues. The trim removed 2 bases at V and 1 base at J, leaving 8 bases unmatched. This chain's CDR3 is CASSLRLAGDRSYEQYF. The CDR3 DNA reads as TGTGCCAGCAGCTTAAGGCTAGCGGGGGATAGGTCCTACGAGCAGTACTTC.

The CDR3 nucleotides are TGCGCCAGCAGCCCGGGGTTTAGGGAGACCCAGTACTTC. Amino acids: CASSPGFRETQYF. The V call is TRBV4-1, the J call TRBJ2-5, with a tentative D call TRBD2 (5 bases). V lost 4 bases, J lost 5 bases, and 11 bases lay in between. The CDR3 length is 13 residues. Per germline, CDR1 MGHRA and CDR2 YSYEKL.